This T cell receptor beta chain was identified during a study of blood T cell repertoires in COVID-19. Study context: Whether acute or convalescent, the COVID-19 samples came from the United States, Italy and Spain. The cDNA or gDNA used as material had been derived from T cells, B-cell-depleted T cells, or PBMCs.

In the study's own analysis: Estimated nucleated cell counts came from reference gene primer amplification. The table came from immunoSEQ multiplex PCR; TCRdb's copy has only in-frame clones and leaves some out. The V and J calls and clone size were taken over from that table, and D and trimming were inferred from the DNA. The sample comprises tens of thousands of clones, around 87% of which are singletons, and more than 0.9% rests with the top ten. Trimming removed 0 bases from V and 8 bases from J; junction bases left unmatched: 12. Per the germline V gene, CDR1 is SEHNR and CDR2 is FQNEAQ (reference sequence). The CDR3 sequence is 17 residues long.

This chain connects TRBV7-9 to TRBJ1-2; 10 nucleotides align to TRBD1. The sequenced sample was peripheral blood. The TCR sequence derives from a man between 65 and 85 years old with acute or convalescent COVID-19. This CDR3 reads CASSLAAGGTGANGYTF. DNA of the CDR3: TGTGCCAGCAGCTTAGCCGCGGGCGGGACAGGGGCGAACGGCTACACCTTC.